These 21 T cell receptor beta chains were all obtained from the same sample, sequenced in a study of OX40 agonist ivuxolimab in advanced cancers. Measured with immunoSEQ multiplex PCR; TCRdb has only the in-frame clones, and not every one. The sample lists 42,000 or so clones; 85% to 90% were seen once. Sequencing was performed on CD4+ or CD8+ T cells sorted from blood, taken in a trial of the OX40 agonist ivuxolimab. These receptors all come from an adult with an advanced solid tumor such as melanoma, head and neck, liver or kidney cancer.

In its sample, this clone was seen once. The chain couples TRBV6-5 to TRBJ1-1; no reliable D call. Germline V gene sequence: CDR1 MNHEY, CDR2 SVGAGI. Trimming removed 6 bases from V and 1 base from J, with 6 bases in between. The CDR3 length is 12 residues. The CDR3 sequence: CASRHRNTEAFF. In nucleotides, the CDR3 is TGTGCCAGCAGGCATCGGAACACTGAAGCTTTCTTT.

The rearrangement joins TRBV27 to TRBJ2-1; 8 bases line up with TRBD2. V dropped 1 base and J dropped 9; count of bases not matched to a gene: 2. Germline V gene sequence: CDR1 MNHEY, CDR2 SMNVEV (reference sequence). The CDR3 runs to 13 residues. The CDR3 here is CASSLLAGSEQFF. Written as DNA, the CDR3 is TGTGCCAGCAGTTTATTAGCGGGGAGTGAGCAGTTCTTC.

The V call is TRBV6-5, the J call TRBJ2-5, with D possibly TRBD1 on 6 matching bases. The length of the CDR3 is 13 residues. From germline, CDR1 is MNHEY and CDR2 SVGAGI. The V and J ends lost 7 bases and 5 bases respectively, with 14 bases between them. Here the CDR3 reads CASKNLGAETQYF. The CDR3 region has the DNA TGTGCCAGCAAGAACTTGGGGGCGGAGACCCAGTACTTC.

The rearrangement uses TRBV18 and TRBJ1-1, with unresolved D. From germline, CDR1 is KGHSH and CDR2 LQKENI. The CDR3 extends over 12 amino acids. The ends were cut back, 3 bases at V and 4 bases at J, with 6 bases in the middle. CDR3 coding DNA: TGTGCCAGCTCACCCCCGAGCACTGAAGCTTTCTTT. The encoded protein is CASSPPSTEAFF.

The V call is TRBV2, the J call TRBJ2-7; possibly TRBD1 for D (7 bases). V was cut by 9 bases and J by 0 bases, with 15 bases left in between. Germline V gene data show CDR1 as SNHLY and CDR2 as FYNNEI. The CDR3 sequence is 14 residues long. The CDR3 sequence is CASRGGDSSYEQYF. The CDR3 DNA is TGTGCCAGTAGGGGCGGGGACAGCTCCTACGAGCAGTACTTC.

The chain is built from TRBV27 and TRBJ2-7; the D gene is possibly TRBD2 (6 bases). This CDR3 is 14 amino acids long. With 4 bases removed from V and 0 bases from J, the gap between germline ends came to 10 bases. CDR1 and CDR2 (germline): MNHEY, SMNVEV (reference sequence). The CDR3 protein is CASSWGDGSYEQYF. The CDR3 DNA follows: TGTGCCAGCAGTTGGGGGGATGGCTCCTACGAGCAGTACTTC.

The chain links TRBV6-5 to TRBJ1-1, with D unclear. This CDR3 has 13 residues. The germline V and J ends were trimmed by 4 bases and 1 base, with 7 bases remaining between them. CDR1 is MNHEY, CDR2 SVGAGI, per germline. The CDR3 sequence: CASSFTQNTEAFF. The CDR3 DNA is TGTGCCAGCAGTTTCACACAGAACACTGAAGCTTTCTTT.

CDR3 amino acids: CASESGITYEQYF. The CDR3 DNA sequence: TGTGCCAGCGAATCGGGGATTACCTACGAGCAGTACTTC. This sequence joins TRBV6-6 and TRBJ2-7, with D possibly matching TRBD2 (5 bases). The germline V gene encodes CDR1 MNHNY and CDR2 SVGAGI (reference sequence). Trimming left V 8 bases short and J 2 bases short, with 13 bases between. This CDR3 has 13 residues.

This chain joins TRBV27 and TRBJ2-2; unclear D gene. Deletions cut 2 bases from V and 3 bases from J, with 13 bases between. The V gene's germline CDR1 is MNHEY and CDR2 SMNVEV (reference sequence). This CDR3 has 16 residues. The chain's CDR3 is CASSLLSSAYTGELFF. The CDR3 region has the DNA TGTGCCAGCAGTTTACTATCCAGCGCCTACACCGGGGAGCTGTTTTTT.

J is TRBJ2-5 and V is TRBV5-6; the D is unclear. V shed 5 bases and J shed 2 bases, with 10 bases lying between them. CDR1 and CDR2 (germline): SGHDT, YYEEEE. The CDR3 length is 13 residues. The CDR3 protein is CASRDWGQETQYF. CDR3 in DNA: TGTGCCAGCAGGGATTGGGGACAAGAGACCCAGTACTTC.

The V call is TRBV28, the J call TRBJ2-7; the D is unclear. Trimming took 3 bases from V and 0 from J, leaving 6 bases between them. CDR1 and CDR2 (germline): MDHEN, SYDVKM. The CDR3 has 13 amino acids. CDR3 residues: CASSFAASYEQYF. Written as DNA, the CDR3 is TGTGCCAGCAGTTTTGCAGCCTCCTACGAGCAGTACTTC.

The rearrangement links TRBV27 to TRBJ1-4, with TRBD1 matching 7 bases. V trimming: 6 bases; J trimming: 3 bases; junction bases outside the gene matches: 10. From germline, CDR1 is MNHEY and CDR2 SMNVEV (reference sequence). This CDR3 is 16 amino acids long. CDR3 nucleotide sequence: TGTGCCAGCAGCAGACAGGGAGCCCGCGCTAATGAAAAACTGTTTTTT. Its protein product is CASSRQGARANEKLFF. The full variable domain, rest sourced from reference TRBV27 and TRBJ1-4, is EAQVTQNPRYLITVTGKKLTVTCSQNMNHEYMSWYRQDPGLGLRQIYYSMNVEVTDKGDVPEGYKVSRKEKRNFPLILESPSPNQTSLYFCASSRQGARANEKLFFGSGTQLSVL.

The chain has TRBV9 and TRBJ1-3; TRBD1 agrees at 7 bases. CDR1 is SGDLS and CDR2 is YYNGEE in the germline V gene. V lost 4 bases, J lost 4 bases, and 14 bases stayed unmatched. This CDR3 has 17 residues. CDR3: CASSTSDTGVDGNTIYF. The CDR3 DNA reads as TGTGCCAGCAGCACGTCGGATACAGGGGTAGACGGAAACACCATATATTTT.

As DNA, the CDR3 is TGTGCCAGCAGCCCTACCAGGGGCACAGATACGCAGTATTTT. Translation: CASSPTRGTDTQYF. This sequence joins TRBV6-6 and TRBJ2-3, with a possible D match to TRBD1 (5 bases). Germline loops: CDR1 MNHNY, CDR2 SVGAGI (reference sequence). Trimming removed 6 bases at V and 1 base at J, with 11 bases between. The CDR3 sequence is 14 residues long.

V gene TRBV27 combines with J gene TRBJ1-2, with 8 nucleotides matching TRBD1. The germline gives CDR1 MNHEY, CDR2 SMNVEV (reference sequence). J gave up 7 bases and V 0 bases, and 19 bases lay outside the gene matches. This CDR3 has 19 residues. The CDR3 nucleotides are TGTGCCAGCAGTTTATCCCCCCAGGGGGCGCTGGATTTGCGAGGTGGCTACACCTTC. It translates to CASSLSPQGALDLRGGYTF.

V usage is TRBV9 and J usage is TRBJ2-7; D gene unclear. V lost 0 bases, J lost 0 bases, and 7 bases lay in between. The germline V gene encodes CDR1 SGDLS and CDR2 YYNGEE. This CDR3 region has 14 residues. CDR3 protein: CASSVGADSYEQYF. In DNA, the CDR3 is TGTGCCAGCAGCGTAGGTGCAGACTCCTACGAGCAGTACTTC.

DNA for the CDR3: TGTGCCAGCAGTGAAGGTGGGGCAGGTGAAGCTTTCTTT. The encoded protein is CASSEGGAGEAFF. The V and J genes are TRBV25-1 and TRBJ1-1, with a possible D match to TRBD1 (5 bases). The CDR3 runs to 13 residues. V was clipped by 2 bases and J by 7 bases, with 11 bases between them. Germline loops: CDR1 MGHDK, CDR2 SYGVNS.

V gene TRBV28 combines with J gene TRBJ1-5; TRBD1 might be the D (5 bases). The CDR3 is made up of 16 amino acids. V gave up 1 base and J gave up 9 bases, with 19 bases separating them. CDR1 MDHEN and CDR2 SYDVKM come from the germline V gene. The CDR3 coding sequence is TGTGCCAGCAGTTTATTGGGGGACGGGAATCAGTGGCCCCAGCATTTT. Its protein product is CASSLLGDGNQWPQHF.

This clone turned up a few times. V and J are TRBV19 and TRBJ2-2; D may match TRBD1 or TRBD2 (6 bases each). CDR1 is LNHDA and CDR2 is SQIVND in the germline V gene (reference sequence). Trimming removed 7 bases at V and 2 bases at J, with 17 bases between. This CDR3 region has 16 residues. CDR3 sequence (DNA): TGTGCCAGTACCCCCGGGGGCAGGGGCAACACCGGGGAGCTGTTTTTT. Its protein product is CASTPGGRGNTGELFF.

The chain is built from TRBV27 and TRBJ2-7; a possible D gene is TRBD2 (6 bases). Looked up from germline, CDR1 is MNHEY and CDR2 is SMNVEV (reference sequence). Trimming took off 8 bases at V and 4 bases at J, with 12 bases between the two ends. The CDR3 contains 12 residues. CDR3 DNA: TGTGCCAGCGGTTGGGGGACTTACGAGCAGTACTTC. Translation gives CASGWGTYEQYF.

The CDR3 region is CATSRVGEDYGYTF. The CDR3, as DNA: TGTGCCACCAGCAGAGTGGGGGAGGACTATGGCTACACCTTC. V gene TRBV15 combines with J gene TRBJ1-2, with a tentative D call TRBD1 (5 bases). This CDR3 is 14 amino acids long. CDR1 is LNHNV, CDR2 YYDKDF, per germline (reference sequence). The V end lost 1 base, the J end lost 3 bases, and 9 bases lay between the germline ends.